This T cell receptor (beta chain) originates from a study of post-analysis software for immune sequencing data (dated by TCRdb to between 2015 and 2017). Some background on the complete study: Relapsing-remitting, secondary progressive and progressive-relapsing multiple sclerosis were recorded as disease courses, and subtype annotation was lacking for some patients. The multiple sclerosis patient repertoires were compared with 10 to 12 previously published healthy control repertoires from donors aged about 6 to 26 years. A subset of samples was prepared in parallel using single-end sample barcoding, then pooled and co-amplified after Illumina adapter ligation.

As regards this clonotype: Its recognized antigen is unknown. No qualities accompany the bases; no much larger clone lies one base away.

To demonstrate the VDJtools post-analysis software, TCR beta repertoires were profiled from the peripheral blood of more than ten young patients with multiple sclerosis. Multiple sclerosis patients were children and adolescents aged roughly 6 to 16 years. Study-level results and caveats: The control group was slightly older than the multiple sclerosis patient group. Significantly higher frequencies in patients than in controls were found for roughly 5 TRBV segments, including TRBV5-6, TRBV5-1 and TRBV20-1. Normalized Chao1 diversity was significantly lower in multiple sclerosis patients than controls, suggesting substantial peripheral T-cell clonal expansion. Direct clustering with F measure showed strong co-clustering of samples prepared in the same batch, prompting a batch-effect correction.

Libraries were prepared through PCR. TCRdb shows the sequencer as Illumina HiSeq 2500. To reduce PCR and sequencing biases, unique molecular identifiers were incorporated into the TCR beta cDNA libraries. Every 1 to 10 million input T cells yielded 500,000 or so cDNA molecules, meaning each molecule approximated one T cell. The patient libraries were prepared and sequenced using the same protocol as the earlier healthy control dataset. Samples belonging to the same batch were prepared together, multiplexed and sequenced on a shared HiSeq lane. On the authors' methods: Raw barcoded reads were processed with MIGEC, and single-read molecular identifier groups were discarded before consensus assembly and CDR3 extraction. VDJtools was used for post-analysis of the clonotype tables, and diversity was normalized by down-sampling every dataset to the size of the smallest sample. Repertoire overlap clustering matched CDR3 amino acid but not nucleotide sequences to correct batch-related cross-sample contamination. The raw public data were reprocessed by TCRdb itself: fastp quality trimming at Q25, MiXCR clonotype calling, in-frame beta chains only. Rows are combined by CDR3 protein, so each entry shows the most common genes and DNA. TCRdb's processing, not the authors' own work, is the source of the V and J calls. This sample holds some 690,000 distinct CDR3 sequences; 25% to 30% were observed only once. Jointly, the top ten make up roughly 0.54% of the sample.

From V the trimming removes 4 bases and from J it removes 3 bases, while the gene matches leave 5 bases of the junction unaccounted for. CDR1 LGHDT and CDR2 YNNKEL were looked up in the germline V gene (reference sequence). Including cysteine and phenylalanine, the CDR3 has 15 amino acids. Only the CDR3 DNA stays, 45 bases, in frame from base 1. The clonotype originates from a girl aged 10 to 17 with multiple sclerosis. The rearrangement joined TRBV3-1 to TRBJ2-1; TRBD2 matches 8 bases in the middle. Material: blood. The CDR3 protein is CASSPFRGGYNEQFF. The DNA sequence reads TGTGCCAGCAGCCCTTTCCGGGGGGGCTACAATGAGCAGTTCTTC.